These 15 T cell receptor beta chains were sequenced from one sample in a study of breast tumors, draining lymph nodes, adjacent tissues. The lymph nodes were axillary draining lymph nodes from breast cancer patients. TCRdb re-analysed the multiplex PCR reads in MiXCR, keeping a single row per CDR3 protein. The data contain about 230,000 distinct CDR3 sequences, approximately 29% of them singletons. Sequencing was carried out using axillary lymph node tissue. The receptors derive from a female donor with breast cancer. Some clones in this sample may be carry-over from other donors' samples.

At least ten counts were recorded for this clonotype. The CDR3 region is CASSMFDVYRGSSSYNEQFF. DNA for the CDR3: TGTGCCAGTAGTATGTTTGACGTTTATAGGGGTTCGAGCTCCTACAATGAGCAGTTCTTC. The J gene is TRBJ2-1, the V gene TRBV19; tentatively, D is TRBD1 (5 bases). V lost 3 bases to trimming and J lost 0 bases, with 24 bases between them. CDR3 length equals 20 residues. Germline CDR1 LNHDA, CDR2 SQIVND (reference sequence).

This clonotype was recorded many times. V and J are TRBV30 and TRBJ2-2, with D possibly matching TRBD2 (5 bases). Germline CDR1 is GTSNPN and CDR2 is SVGIG (reference sequence). V was shortened by 5 bases and J by 2 bases, with 12 bases between the two germline ends. The CDR3 runs to 14 residues. DNA for the CDR3: TGTGCCTGGGGCGGGCTAGCCAACACCGGGGAGCTGTTTTTT. Encoded protein: CAWGGLANTGELFF.

With regard to this clonotype: Being one base from a much bigger clone, this may be a read error. V is TRBV28 and J is TRBJ2-7, with D perhaps TRBD2 (6 bases). Germline V gene data show CDR1 as MDHEN and CDR2 as SYDVKM. The CDR3 has 15 amino acids. The V end lost 3 bases, the J end lost 3 bases, and 15 bases lay between the germline ends. CDR3 region: CASSLGGGWDYEQYF. The CDR3 coding sequence is TGTGCCAGCAGTTTGGGGGGAGGCTGGGACTACGAGCAGTACTTC.

There are many counts of this clonotype. The chain recombines TRBV7-2 with TRBJ2-1, with a possible D match to TRBD2 (6 bases). Germline-derived CDR1 and CDR2 are SGHTA and FQGNSA. The CDR3 totals 17 residues. The V and J ends lost 2 bases and 0 bases respectively, with 14 bases between them. The CDR3 DNA follows: TGTGCCAGCAGCTTAAAGAGCGGGCCTAGCTCCTACAATGAGCAGTTCTTC. Protein: CASSLKSGPSSYNEQFF.

This clonotype has ten or more counts. The chain couples TRBV5-1 to TRBJ2-1; TRBD1 matches at 7 bases. The V gene end was trimmed by 4 bases and the J gene end by 5 bases; junction bases not matched to a gene: 12. There are 16 residues in the CDR3. Germline V gene lookup returns CDR1 SGHRS and CDR2 YFSETQ. The CDR3 region has the DNA TGCGCCAGCAGCCTTAATAGACAGGGCCACAACAATGAGCAGTTCTTC. It specifies CASSLNRQGHNNEQFF.

This clonotype was counted at least ten times. The chain combines TRBV19 with TRBJ2-1; D may be TRBD2 (5 bases). V was clipped by 4 bases and J by 9 bases, with 7 bases between them. CDR3 length: 11 residues. Germline CDR1 is LNHDA and CDR2 is SQIVND (reference sequence). CDR3: CASSTGSEQFF. The DNA of the CDR3 is TGTGCCAGTAGTACGGGGAGTGAGCAGTTCTTC.

With respect to this clonotype: A read error may explain this, as a much larger clone is one base away. The chain couples TRBV11-3 to TRBJ2-2; 7 bases fit TRBD2. The CDR3 is 16 amino acids. Germline-derived CDR1 and CDR2 are SGHNT and YENEEA. V lost 0 bases to trimming and J lost 0 bases; unmatched junction nucleotides: 1. CDR3 protein: CASSLESGTNTGELFF. CDR3 DNA sequence: TGTGCCAGCAGCTTAGAAAGCGGGACGAACACCGGGGAGCTGTTTTTT.

This clonotype was seen at least ten times. The chain joins TRBV20-1 to TRBJ2-3; 14 positions agree with TRBD2. The germline gives CDR1 DFQATT, CDR2 SNEGSKA (reference sequence). The CDR3 runs 15 residues. The J segment lost 8 bases and the V segment lost 3 bases, leaving 7 bases of the junction unmatched. The chain's CDR3 is CSARTSGRDSGTQYF. The DNA of the CDR3 is TGCAGTGCTAGGACTAGCGGGAGGGACTCAGGTACGCAGTATTTT.

The V gene is TRBV12-3 or TRBV12-4, the J gene TRBJ1-6; TRBD1 matches at 7 bases. J lost 8 bases, V lost 5 bases, and 9 bases had no gene match. This CDR3 spans 15 amino acids. CDR3 sequence (DNA): TGTGCCAGCAGTCGTACAGGGGCCGAGGATTCACCCCTCCACTTT. Its translation: CASSRTGAEDSPLHF.

V gene TRBV30 combines with J gene TRBJ2-2, with D perhaps matching TRBD1 (5 bases). Deletions cut 3 bases from V and 8 bases from J, with 7 bases between. This CDR3 has 11 amino acids. CDR1 and CDR2 (germline): GTSNPN, SVGIG (reference sequence). The CDR3, as DNA: TGTGCCTGGAGGAGGACAGGGGAGCTGTTTTTT. Encoded protein: CAWRRTGELFF.

There are many counts of this clonotype. The rearrangement uses TRBV28 and TRBJ2-5, with D unresolved. Germline lookup yields CDR1 MDHEN and CDR2 SYDVKM. Trimming removed 8 bases at V and 4 bases at J, with 8 bases between. CDR3 size: 11 residues. This CDR3 reads CASGPLETQYF. The CDR3 region has the DNA TGTGCCAGCGGCCCTCTAGAGACCCAGTACTTC.

Regarding this clonotype: One end of the junction varies from germline; a read error may be responsible. V gene TRBV9 combines with J gene TRBJ1-2; no clear D gene. From germline, CDR1 is SGDLS and CDR2 YYNGEE. CDR3 size: 15 residues. The CDR3 is CTSSPRREFNYGSTF. The CDR3 region has the DNA TGTACCAGCAGCCCCCGGAGGGAATTTAACTATGGCTCCACCTTC.

This clonotype was counted at least ten times. The J gene is TRBJ1-2, the V gene TRBV3-1, with D possibly being TRBD1 (6 bases). CDR1 and CDR2 (germline): LGHDT, YNNKEL (reference sequence). The CDR3 runs 14 residues. Deletions cut 0 bases from V and 4 bases from J, with 9 bases between. This CDR3 reads CASSQDSRGYGYTF. Written as DNA, the CDR3 is TGTGCCAGCAGCCAAGATTCCAGGGGCTATGGCTACACCTTC. Supplemented by reference TRBV3-1 and TRBJ1-2, the full variable domain reads DTAVSQTPKYLVTQMGNDKSIKCEQNLGHDTMYWYKQDSKKFLKIMFSYNNKELIINETVPNRFSPKSPDKAHLNLHINSLELGDSAVYFCASSQDSRGYGYTFGSGTRLTVV.

This clonotype was seen at least ten times. The V gene is TRBV28, the J gene TRBJ2-2, with 7 positions matching TRBD2. V shed 2 bases, J shed 5 bases, and the junction held 8 bases outside the gene matches. The germline V gene encodes CDR1 MDHEN and CDR2 SYDVKM. The CDR3 has 16 amino acids. This CDR3 is CASSLRAGDGTGELFF. The CDR3 DNA sequence: TGTGCCAGCAGTTTACGTGCGGGAGACGGAACCGGGGAGCTGTTTTTT.

Comment on this clonotype: Its ends do not fully match the called genes, so a read error is possible. The rearrangement joins TRBV19 to TRBJ2-2; 8 bases line up with TRBD1. The CDR3 is 13 residues long. Germline lookup yields CDR1 LNHDA and CDR2 SQIVND (reference sequence). CDR3 nucleotide sequence: TGTGCCAGCCGACAGGGGTACACCGGGGAGCTGTCTTGG. Protein sequence: CASRQGYTGELSW.